A selection of T cell receptor beta chains follows, all from one sample in a study of identical twins. TCRdb reanalysed the 5' RACE reads using MiXCR and keeps one entry per CDR3 protein. The sample has 350,000 or so distinct CDR3 sequences; around an eighth are singletons. A further study also used this sample, focusing on yellow fever vaccine responses in identical twins.

The sequenced sample consisted of CD8+ T cells sorted from blood. These receptors all stem from a young woman in good health. Each CDR3 is given with its conserved first and last residue. Each record gives: CDR3 length, V gene, J gene, D gene, clone size, CDR3 DNA, CDR3 protein. A D gene is named only where the DNA matches it firmly. Where a row states a size, it is once, few, many or the class of an expanded clone; other rows omit it.

len: 15; v_gene: TRBV4-2; j_gene: TRBJ2-7; d_gene: TRBD2; abundance: many; CDR3nt: TGTGCCAGCAGCCAAGTGGCTAGCGGTCCCTACGAGCAGTACTTC; CDR3aa: CASSQVASGPYEQYF
len: 15; v_gene: TRBV5-1; j_gene: TRBJ1-1; d_gene: .; abundance: .; CDR3nt: TGCGCCAGCAGCCTGGACAGCCCGGGGGGCACTGAAGCTTTCTTT; CDR3aa: CASSLDSPGGTEAFF
len: 13; v_gene: TRBV5-4; j_gene: TRBJ2-3; d_gene: .; abundance: .; CDR3nt: TGTGCCAGCAGCGACCGGACTCCAGATACGCAGTATTTT; CDR3aa: CASSDRTPDTQYF
len: 17; v_gene: TRBV20-1; j_gene: TRBJ2-7; d_gene: TRBD2; abundance: .; CDR3nt: TGCTGCGCTAGCTCGAGGGCTCTAGCGGGACCCCCCTACGAGCAGTACTTC; CDR3aa: CCASSRALAGPPYEQYF
len: 17; v_gene: TRBV11-2; j_gene: TRBJ2-1; d_gene: .; abundance: .; CDR3nt: TGTGCCAGCAGCTTAGGTGAACAGGGCTACTCCTACAATGAGCAGTTCTTC; CDR3aa: CASSLGEQGYSYNEQFF
len: 14; v_gene: TRBV10-2; j_gene: TRBJ2-2; d_gene: .; abundance: .; CDR3nt: TGCGCCAGCAGTGGTGGGGTGAACACCGGGGAGCTGTTTTTT; CDR3aa: CASSGGVNTGELFF
len: 16; v_gene: TRBV7-9; j_gene: TRBJ2-1; d_gene: .; abundance: .; CDR3nt: TGTGCCAGCACCCACAGCGTAACAAGCTCCTACAATGAGCAGTTCTTC; CDR3aa: CASTHSVTSSYNEQFF
len: 19; v_gene: TRBV6-1; j_gene: TRBJ2-2; d_gene: .; abundance: few; CDR3nt: TGTGCCAGCAGTGAAGAGAACGAGCGGGCCCCGGGGCACACCGGGGAGCTGTTTTTT; CDR3aa: CASSEENERAPGHTGELFF
len: 14; v_gene: TRBV12-3/TRBV12-4; j_gene: TRBJ2-1; d_gene: TRBD1; abundance: .; CDR3nt: TGTGCCAGCAGTAACCCGACAGGGGGTAGTGAGCAGTTCTTC; CDR3aa: CASSNPTGGSEQFF
len: 16; v_gene: TRBV11-2; j_gene: TRBJ2-7; d_gene: .; abundance: few; CDR3nt: TGTGCCAGCAGCTCCCGAACTTCGCAGGGATTATACGAGCAGTACTTC; CDR3aa: CASSSRTSQGLYEQYF
len: 13; v_gene: TRBV4-1; j_gene: TRBJ2-2; d_gene: .; abundance: few; CDR3nt: TGCGCCAGCAGCCATGCAGGGTCCGGGGAGCTGTTTTTT; CDR3aa: CASSHAGSGELFF
len: 15; v_gene: TRBV7-2; j_gene: TRBJ1-5; d_gene: .; abundance: few; CDR3nt: TGTGCCAGCAGCTTAGGGCTGTGGAGCAATCAGCCCCAGCATTTT; CDR3aa: CASSLGLWSNQPQHF
len: 17; v_gene: TRBV28; j_gene: TRBJ1-4; d_gene: TRBD1; abundance: few; CDR3nt: TGTGCCAGCGGAGGGGACAGGGGGCGGTCGGCTAATGAAAAACTGTTTTTT; CDR3aa: CASGGDRGRSANEKLFF
len: 13; v_gene: TRBV20-1; j_gene: TRBJ1-1; d_gene: .; abundance: few; CDR3nt: TGCAGTGCTAGAAAAGTGGTTAACACTGAAGCTTTCTTT; CDR3aa: CSARKVVNTEAFF
len: 13; v_gene: TRBV28; j_gene: TRBJ2-7; d_gene: .; abundance: .; CDR3nt: TGTGCCAGCAGCCCCGAGGGATACTACGAGCAGTACTTC; CDR3aa: CASSPEGYYEQYF
len: 15; v_gene: TRBV12-3/TRBV12-4; j_gene: TRBJ2-7; d_gene: .; abundance: .; CDR3nt: TGTGCCAGCAGTCCCCCCCTTTGGGCCTTCCACGAGCAGTACTTC; CDR3aa: CASSPPLWAFHEQYF
len: 14; v_gene: TRBV2; j_gene: TRBJ1-2; d_gene: TRBD1; abundance: few; CDR3nt: TGTGCCAGCAGCGGGACAGGGGGCTACTATGGCTACACCTTC; CDR3aa: CASSGTGGYYGYTF
len: 15; v_gene: TRBV7-6; j_gene: TRBJ2-1; d_gene: TRBD1; abundance: few; CDR3nt: TGTGCCAGCAGTTCACAGGGGTTTCTTTACAATGAGCAGTTCTTC; CDR3aa: CASSSQGFLYNEQFF
len: 15; v_gene: TRBV20-1; j_gene: TRBJ2-3; d_gene: .; abundance: many; CDR3nt: TGCAGTGCACGACGATCGGGCTCTTACACAGATACGCAGTATTTT; CDR3aa: CSARRSGSYTDTQYF
len: 12; v_gene: TRBV29-1; j_gene: TRBJ1-1; d_gene: .; abundance: few; CDR3nt: TGCAGCGCTGGACGGATGAACACTGAAGCTTTCTTT; CDR3aa: CSAGRMNTEAFF
len: 14; v_gene: TRBV27; j_gene: TRBJ2-7; d_gene: TRBD2; abundance: many; CDR3nt: TGTGCCAGCAGTTTGACTAGCGGGAATTACGAGCAGTACTTC; CDR3aa: CASSLTSGNYEQYF
len: 14; v_gene: TRBV12-3/TRBV12-4; j_gene: TRBJ2-1; d_gene: .; abundance: many; CDR3nt: TGTGCCAGCAGTCCCCCCGGACCGGGGGCTGAGCAGTTCTTC; CDR3aa: CASSPPGPGAEQFF
len: 15; v_gene: TRBV11-2; j_gene: TRBJ2-5; d_gene: TRBD2; abundance: .; CDR3nt: TGTGCCAGCAGTCTAGAGGGAGGGCTCGGAGAGACCCAGTACTTC; CDR3aa: CASSLEGGLGETQYF
len: 13; v_gene: TRBV2; j_gene: TRBJ2-2; d_gene: TRBD2; abundance: once; CDR3nt: TGTGCCAGCATTACTAGCGGTACCGGGGAGCTGTTTTTT; CDR3aa: CASITSGTGELFF
len: 17; v_gene: TRBV7-9; j_gene: TRBJ2-5; d_gene: TRBD1; abundance: .; CDR3nt: TGTGCCAGCAGCCCAAATACATGGGACAGCTTCCAAGAGACCCAGTACTTC; CDR3aa: CASSPNTWDSFQETQYF
len: 13; v_gene: TRBV7-9; j_gene: TRBJ1-5; d_gene: .; abundance: few; CDR3nt: TGTGCCAGCAGCCCGGGCACGGGTCAGCCCCAGCATTTT; CDR3aa: CASSPGTGQPQHF
len: 15; v_gene: TRBV5-5; j_gene: TRBJ2-2; d_gene: .; abundance: .; CDR3nt: TGTGCCAGCACCCCCGACAGAGGTCTTCCCGGGGAGCTGTTTTTT; CDR3aa: CASTPDRGLPGELFF
len: 13; v_gene: TRBV12-3/TRBV12-4; j_gene: TRBJ1-2; d_gene: .; abundance: .; CDR3nt: TGTGCCAGCAGTTTACCGGGACTCTATGGCTACACCTTC; CDR3aa: CASSLPGLYGYTF
len: 13; v_gene: TRBV9; j_gene: TRBJ1-2; d_gene: .; abundance: many; CDR3nt: TGTGCCAGCAGCGTGACGGGAAACTATGGCTACACCTTC; CDR3aa: CASSVTGNYGYTF
len: 14; v_gene: TRBV28; j_gene: TRBJ2-7; d_gene: .; abundance: few; CDR3nt: TGTGCCAGCAGTTTCACCCCCAGGGGTGATGAGCAGTACTTC; CDR3aa: CASSFTPRGDEQYF
len: 14; v_gene: TRBV6-1; j_gene: TRBJ1-6; d_gene: .; abundance: many; CDR3nt: TGTGCCAGCAGTCAGACAGCGTCTGGGACACCCCTCCACTTT; CDR3aa: CASSQTASGTPLHF
len: 17; v_gene: TRBV20-1; j_gene: TRBJ2-1; d_gene: .; abundance: .; CDR3nt: TGCTGTGCTAGAGATCCCTCTAGCGCGAGCTCCTACAATGAGCAGTTCTTC; CDR3aa: CCARDPSSASSYNEQFF
len: 11; v_gene: TRBV13; j_gene: TRBJ2-1; d_gene: .; abundance: many; CDR3nt: TGTGCCAGCAGCTCGATAAATGAGCAGTTCTTC; CDR3aa: CASSSINEQFF
len: 16; v_gene: TRBV7-9; j_gene: TRBJ1-2; d_gene: .; abundance: few; CDR3nt: TGTGCCAGCAGCTTAGCGCTGAGGGCCGCTAACTATGGCTACACCTTC; CDR3aa: CASSLALRAANYGYTF
len: 15; v_gene: TRBV6-5; j_gene: TRBJ2-2; d_gene: .; abundance: .; CDR3nt: TGTGCCAGCAGTTACTCGATAGGGACCACCGGGGAGCTGTTTTTT; CDR3aa: CASSYSIGTTGELFF
len: 13; v_gene: TRBV15; j_gene: TRBJ2-1; d_gene: .; abundance: .; CDR3nt: TGTGCCACCAGCACGACAGACTACAATGAGCAGTTCTTC; CDR3aa: CATSTTDYNEQFF
len: 15; v_gene: TRBV27; j_gene: TRBJ1-1; d_gene: .; abundance: .; CDR3nt: TGTGCCAGCAGTCAACTCGACAGGTTAAGCACTGAAGCTTTCTTT; CDR3aa: CASSQLDRLSTEAFF
len: 15; v_gene: TRBV12-3/TRBV12-4; j_gene: TRBJ2-2; d_gene: TRBD1; abundance: few; CDR3nt: TGTGCCAGCAGTTTCGAGACAGGGTTTCCCGGGGAGCTGTTTTTT; CDR3aa: CASSFETGFPGELFF
len: 17; v_gene: TRBV7-9; j_gene: TRBJ1-1; d_gene: .; abundance: few; CDR3nt: TGTGCCAGCAGCCCCGGGAGGTACCCTAGTGAAGTCACTGAAGCTTTCTTT; CDR3aa: CASSPGRYPSEVTEAFF
len: 12; v_gene: TRBV2; j_gene: TRBJ2-5; d_gene: .; abundance: .; CDR3nt: TGTGCCAGCAGGGCCCTTGAAGAGACCCAGTACTTC; CDR3aa: CASRALEETQYF
len: 11; v_gene: TRBV11-2; j_gene: TRBJ2-1; d_gene: .; abundance: many; CDR3nt: TGTGCCACTCTCAAAGGGGGGGAGCAGTTCTTC; CDR3aa: CATLKGGEQFF
len: 14; v_gene: TRBV6-5; j_gene: TRBJ2-2; d_gene: .; abundance: .; CDR3nt: TGTGCCAGCAGTTACGGATTGGGTTCCGGGGAGCTGTTTTTT; CDR3aa: CASSYGLGSGELFF
len: 15; v_gene: TRBV13; j_gene: TRBJ2-3; d_gene: .; abundance: .; CDR3nt: TGTGCCAGCAGCTTCCACTTCCAAGGCACAGATACGCAGTATTTT; CDR3aa: CASSFHFQGTDTQYF
len: 16; v_gene: TRBV20-1; j_gene: TRBJ2-3; d_gene: .; abundance: few; CDR3nt: TGCAGTGCTAGAGCCCGGGAGATTTATTTTGCAGATACGCAGTATTTT; CDR3aa: CSARAREIYFADTQYF
len: 12; v_gene: TRBV24-1; j_gene: TRBJ2-1; d_gene: .; abundance: many; CDR3nt: TGTGCCACCAGTGATACAGGGTGTGAGCAGTTCTTC; CDR3aa: CATSDTGCEQFF
len: 14; v_gene: TRBV7-9; j_gene: TRBJ2-7; d_gene: .; abundance: few; CDR3nt: TGTGCCAGCAGCTCAAGTGACAGCTCTCACGAGCAGTACTTC; CDR3aa: CASSSSDSSHEQYF
len: 18; v_gene: TRBV27; j_gene: TRBJ2-2; d_gene: TRBD2; abundance: few; CDR3nt: TGTGCCAGCAGTTTCATACTAGCGGGGGGCGGGGTCACCGGGGAGCTGTTTTTT; CDR3aa: CASSFILAGGGVTGELFF
len: 13; v_gene: TRBV20-1; j_gene: TRBJ2-5; d_gene: TRBD1; abundance: few; CDR3nt: TGCAGTGCTAGAACAGGGGACGGGGAGACCCAGTACTTC; CDR3aa: CSARTGDGETQYF
len: 13; v_gene: TRBV4-1; j_gene: TRBJ2-1; d_gene: .; abundance: .; CDR3nt: TGCGCCAGCAGCCAGTGGCTGGACAATGAGCAGTTCTTC; CDR3aa: CASSQWLDNEQFF